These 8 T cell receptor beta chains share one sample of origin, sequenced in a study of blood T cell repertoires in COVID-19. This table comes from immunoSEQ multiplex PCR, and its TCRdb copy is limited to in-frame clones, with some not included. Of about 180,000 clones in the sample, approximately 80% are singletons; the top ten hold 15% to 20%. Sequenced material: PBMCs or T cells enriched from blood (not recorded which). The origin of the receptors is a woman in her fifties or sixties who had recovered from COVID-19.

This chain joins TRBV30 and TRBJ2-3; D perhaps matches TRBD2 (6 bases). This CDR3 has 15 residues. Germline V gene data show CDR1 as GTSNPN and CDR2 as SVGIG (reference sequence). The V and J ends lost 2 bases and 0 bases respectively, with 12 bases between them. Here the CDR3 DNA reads TGTGCCTGGAGTAGGCTAGCGACCAGCACAGATACGCAGTATTTT. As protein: CAWSRLATSTDTQYF. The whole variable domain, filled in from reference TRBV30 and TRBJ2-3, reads SQTIHQWPATLVQPVGSPLSLECTVEGTSNPNLYWYRQAAGRGLQLLFYSVGIGQISSEVPQNLSASRPQDRQFILSSKKLLLSDSGFYLCAWSRLATSTDTQYFGPGTRLTVL.

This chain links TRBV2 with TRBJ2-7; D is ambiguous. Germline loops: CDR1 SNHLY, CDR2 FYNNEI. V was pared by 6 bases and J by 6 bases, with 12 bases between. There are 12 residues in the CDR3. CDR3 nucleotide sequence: TGTGCCAGCAGGCTGGCAGGTGGCGAGCAGTACTTC. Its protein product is CASRLAGGEQYF.

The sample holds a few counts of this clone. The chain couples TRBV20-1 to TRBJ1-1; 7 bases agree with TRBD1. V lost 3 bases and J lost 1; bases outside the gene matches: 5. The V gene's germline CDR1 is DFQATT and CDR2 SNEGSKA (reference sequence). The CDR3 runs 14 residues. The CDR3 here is CSASNRGQNTEAFF. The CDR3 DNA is TGCAGTGCTAGTAACAGGGGACAGAACACTGAAGCTTTCTTT.

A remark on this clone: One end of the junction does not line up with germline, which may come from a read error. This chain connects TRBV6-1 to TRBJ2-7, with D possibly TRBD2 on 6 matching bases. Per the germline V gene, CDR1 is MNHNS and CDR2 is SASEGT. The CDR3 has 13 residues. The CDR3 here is CASREAGPYEQYF. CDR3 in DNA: TGTGCCAGCAGGGAAGCGGGCCCCTACGAGCAGTACTTC.

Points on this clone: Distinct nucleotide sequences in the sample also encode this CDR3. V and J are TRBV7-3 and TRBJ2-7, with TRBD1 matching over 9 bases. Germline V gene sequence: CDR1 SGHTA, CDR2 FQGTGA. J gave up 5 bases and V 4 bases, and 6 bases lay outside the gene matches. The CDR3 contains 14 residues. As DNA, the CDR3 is TGTGCCAGCAGCTCCGGGACAGGGTCCCACGAGCAGTACTTC. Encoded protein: CASSSGTGSHEQYF. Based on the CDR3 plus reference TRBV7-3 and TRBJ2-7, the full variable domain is GAGVSQTPSNKVTEKGKYVELRCDPISGHTALYWYRQSLGQGPEFLIYFQGTGAADDSGLPNDRFFAVRPEGSVSTLKIQRTERGDSAVYLCASSSGTGSHEQYFGPGTRLTVT.

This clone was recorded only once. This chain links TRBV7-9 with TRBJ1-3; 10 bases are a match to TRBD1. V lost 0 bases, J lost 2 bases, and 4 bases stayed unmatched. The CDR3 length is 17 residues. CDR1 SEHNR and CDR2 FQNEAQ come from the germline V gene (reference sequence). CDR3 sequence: CASSLAKGQGTGNTIYF. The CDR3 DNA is TGTGCCAGCAGCTTAGCAAAGGGACAGGGGACTGGAAACACCATATATTTT.

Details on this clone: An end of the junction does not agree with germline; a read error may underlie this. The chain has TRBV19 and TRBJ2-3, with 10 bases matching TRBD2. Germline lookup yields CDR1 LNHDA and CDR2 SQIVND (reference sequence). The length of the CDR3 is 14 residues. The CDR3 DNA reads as TGTGCCGGTAGTATCTGGACTAGCGGAGATACGCAGTATTTT. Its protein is CAGSIWTSGDTQYF.

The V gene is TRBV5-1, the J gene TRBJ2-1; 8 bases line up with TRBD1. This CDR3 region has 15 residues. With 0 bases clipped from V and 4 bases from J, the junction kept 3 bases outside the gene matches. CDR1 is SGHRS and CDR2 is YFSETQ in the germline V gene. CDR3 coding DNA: TGCGCCAGCAGCTTGGAGGACAGGGTATACAATGAGCAGTTCTTC. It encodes CASSLEDRVYNEQFF.